Given below is one T cell receptor beta chain in context. The antigen is not known. The data were taken from a study of graft-versus-host responses after intestinal transplantation. Study at large: Multivisceral, liver-intestinal, or isolated intestinal grafts went to recipients. Findings and caveats of the study: Association was observed between peak circulating GvH clone levels and early post-transplant HvG declines.

Produced via immunoSEQ multiplex PCR; TCRdb's table is partial and in-frame only. The sample lists tens of thousands of clones; 70% to 85% were seen once. The V gene's germline CDR1 is LGHNA and CDR2 YSLEER. V gave up 4 bases and J gave up 5 bases; unmatched junction bases: 6. The CDR3 is made up of 15 amino acids. The sequences come from unstimulated CD4+ T cells sorted from spleen or lymph node cells, collected before transplant. The chain recombines TRBV4-3 with TRBJ2-2; 8 nucleotides match TRBD2. This clonotype originated in a human donor who was the organ donor for an intestinal transplant. The CDR3 reads CASSRAGEWTGELFF. Here the CDR3 DNA reads TGCGCCAGCAGCCGAGCGGGGGAATGGACCGGGGAGCTGTTTTTT.